This is a list of T cell receptor beta chains from one sample in a study of OX40 agonist ivuxolimab in advanced cancers. Generated by immunoSEQ multiplex PCR, the TCRdb table keeps only in-frame clones and is missing some. The sample records approximately 80,000 clones, roughly 90% being singletons. The sequencing used CD4+ or CD8+ T cells sorted from blood, collected in a trial of the OX40 agonist ivuxolimab. The source of these receptors is an adult with an advanced solid tumor such as melanoma, head and neck, liver or kidney cancer. CDR3s include the opening cysteine and the closing phenylalanine or tryptophan. The D gene is left open where the match is weak. Clone size is stated in some rows and not others, as once, few, many or a class when expanded.

.,TRBV6-5,TRBJ1-6,.,TGTGCCAGCAGATCCGGGCTCAATTCACCCCTCCACTTT,CASRSGLNSPLHF
.,TRBV28,TRBJ2-1,.,TGTGCCAGCGGGGGAGTGGGGAATGAGCAGTTCTTC,CASGGVGNEQFF
once,TRBV19,TRBJ2-7,TRBD2,TGTGCCAGTAGTATAGGCCTTAGCGGGGTCCTCTCCTACGAGCAGTACTTC,CASSIGLSGVLSYEQYF
.,TRBV7-3,TRBJ2-1,.,TGTGCCAGCAGCCCCGGGACGTTCAATGAGCAGTTCTTC,CASSPGTFNEQFF
.,TRBV14,TRBJ1-2,.,TGTGCCAGCAGCCAAGATAGACACTTCTATGGCTACACCTTC,CASSQDRHFYGYTF
.,TRBV7-3,TRBJ1-3,TRBD1,TGTGCCAGCAGCCCACACTCCGGGACAGGGACCTTTCTCGCGGGCGGAAACACCATATATTTT,CASSPHSGTGTFLAGGNTIYF
.,TRBV7-9,TRBJ2-7,.,TGTGCCAGCAGTCGGCTGGGACGTCCCCTACAGTACTTC,CASSRLGRPLQYF
.,TRBV5-1,TRBJ1-1,TRBD1,TGCGCCAGCAGCCAACTCGGGACAGTCCAGAACACTGAAGCTTTCTTT,CASSQLGTVQNTEAFF
.,TRBV9,TRBJ2-3,.,TGTGCCAGCAGCGTAGATGCCTTCAGCACAGATACGCAGTATTTT,CASSVDAFSTDTQYF
.,TRBV12-5,TRBJ2-3,.,TGTGCTAGTGGTTACGGGACCTCAGATACGCAGTATTTT,CASGYGTSDTQYF
.,TRBV18,TRBJ2-5,TRBD2,TGTGCCAGCTCACCCGCTCTAGCGGGGGAAAAAGAGACCCAGTACTTC,CASSPALAGEKETQYF
once,TRBV6-1,TRBJ2-3,TRBD2,TGTGCCAGCAGTGAATCTTCTAGCGGGGTCACAGATACGCAGTATTTT,CASSESSSGVTDTQYF
once,TRBV5-1,TRBJ1-4,TRBD1,TGCGCCAGCAGCGTAACAGGGGAACGCGAAAAACTGTTTTTT,CASSVTGEREKLFF
.,TRBV25-1,TRBJ2-2,TRBD1,TGTGCCAGCAGTCTTACCGGGACAGTCTACACCGGGGAGCTGTTTTTT,CASSLTGTVYTGELFF
.,TRBV9,TRBJ2-7,TRBD1,TGTGCCAGCAGCGTTCGCCAGGGGGACGAGCAGTACTTC,CASSVRQGDEQYF
.,TRBV2,TRBJ1-6,.,TGTGCCAGCAGTGTCGATAATTCACCCCTCCACTTT,CASSVDNSPLHF
once,TRBV5-4,TRBJ2-7,.,TGTGCCAGCAGCTGGGGCAATTACGAGCAGTACTTC,CASSWGNYEQYF
.,TRBV25-1,TRBJ2-3,.,TGTGCCAGCAGTGAACGCAGGGGATCGACAGATACGCAGTATTTT,CASSERRGSTDTQYF
.,TRBV2,TRBJ1-3,TRBD1,TGTGCCAGCAGTGAACGGAAGGCTACAGGGGCCCGTAGACCTCCTGGAAACACCATATATTTT,CASSERKATGARRPPGNTIYF
.,TRBV19,TRBJ1-1,.,TGTGCCAGTAGTATAGTAGGAGGGATTGCGAACACTGAAGCTTTCTTT,CASSIVGGIANTEAFF
.,TRBV11-2,TRBJ2-1,TRBD2,TGTGCCAGCAGATTTAGCGGGAGCTCCTACAATGAGCAGTTCTTC,CASRFSGSSYNEQFF
.,TRBV27,TRBJ1-1,TRBD1,TGTGCCAGCAGTTTACCCCGGGACAGGCCACGCATGAACACTGAAGCTTTCTTT,CASSLPRDRPRMNTEAFF
.,TRBV4-1,TRBJ2-5,.,TGCGCCAGCAGCCAAGCCTTAGTTGAGACCCAGTACTTC,CASSQALVETQYF
once,TRBV19,TRBJ1-1,.,TGTGCCAGTAGCCAATTTGGCCAGGGGCACACTGAAGCTTTCTTT,CASSQFGQGHTEAFF
.,TRBV14,TRBJ2-6,.,TGTGCCAGCAGCTCTGGGGCCAACGTCCTGACTTTC,CASSSGANVLTF
.,TRBV30,TRBJ2-6,TRBD1,TGTGCCTGTTCCGGGACAGCCTCTGGGGCCAACGTCCTGACTTTC,CACSGTASGANVLTF
few,TRBV19,TRBJ1-2,.,TGTGCCAGCCGAGACCCTTACCCCTATGGCTACACCTTC,CASRDPYPYGYTF
.,TRBV12-5,TRBJ2-2,.,TGTGCTAGTGCCTGGGGGGTGGATACCGGGGAGCTGTTTTTT,CASAWGVDTGELFF
.,TRBV29-1,TRBJ2-5,TRBD2,TGCAGCGTTAGCGGGAGGGCCGTTCAGACCCAGTACTTC,CSVSGRAVQTQYF
.,TRBV30,TRBJ2-7,.,TGTGCTTTCAGTTTTGGGTCCTACGAGCAGTACTTC,CAFSFGSYEQYF
.,TRBV5-8,TRBJ2-7,.,TGTGCCAGCAGCTTGGAGGTCAGCCACTACGAGCAGTACTTC,CASSLEVSHYEQYF
.,TRBV19,TRBJ1-2,TRBD1,TGTGCCAGTAGTATCGGGACAGGGCCTAACTATGGCTACACCTTC,CASSIGTGPNYGYTF
few,TRBV11-2,TRBJ1-6,.,TGTGCCAGCAGTGACAGGACGAATTCACCCCTCCACTTT,CASSDRTNSPLHF
.,TRBV7-9,TRBJ2-3,.,TGTGCCAGCAGACGCACAGATACGCAGTATTTT,CASRRTDTQYF
.,TRBV19,TRBJ1-1,.,TGTGCCAGTAGTATTGATGTGTCAGTGAGAGCTTTCTTT,CASSIDVSVRAFF
.,TRBV11-2,TRBJ1-2,.,TGTGCCAGCAGCTCCCGGGCCCTTATAGGCTACACCTTC,CASSSRALIGYTF
.,TRBV10-2,TRBJ2-1,.,TGCGCCAGCAGCCACAGGGATGAGCAGTTCTTC,CASSHRDEQFF
.,TRBV19,TRBJ1-2,.,TGTGCCAGTAGTACTCCCACTCGGGGGGGGAACTATGGCTACACCTTC,CASSTPTRGGNYGYTF
.,TRBV6-5,TRBJ2-7,TRBD1,TGTGCCAGCAGTGAAAGAGGGACAGTTGTCCTCTTC,CASSERGTVVLF
.,TRBV29-1,TRBJ2-3,.,TGCAGCGTTGGAGGGAGCGCAGATACGCAGTATTTT,CSVGGSADTQYF
.,TRBV7-6,TRBJ2-5,.,TGTGCCAGCAGCTTAGTCGGCAGCATAACCCAAGAGACCCAGTACTTC,CASSLVGSITQETQYF